Shown below are 15 T cell receptor beta chains from a single sample sequenced in a study of shared clonotypes between healthy human individuals. The protocol was immunoSEQ multiplex PCR, while the TCRdb copy is restricted to in-frame clones and leaves out a portion. Counted here are about 2.5 million clones, just under 95% occurring once; the ten biggest clones make up approximately 0.4%. Sample: naive CD4+ T cells from PBMCs. Subset here: CD45RA+ positively selected. Receptors were obtained from a man aged 18 to 30 in good health. Some clones in this sample may be carry-over from other donors' samples.

The CDR3 reads CASSLGGAAEKLFF. CDR3 DNA: TGTGCCAGCAGCCTAGGGGGCGCGGCTGAAAAACTGTTTTTT. V is TRBV7-9 and J is TRBJ1-4; 7 nucleotides align to TRBD1. Unmatched junction bases numbered 7, after V lost 5 bases and J lost 7 bases. From germline, CDR1 is SEHNR and CDR2 FQNEAQ (reference sequence). CDR3 length: 14 amino acids.

The V and J genes are TRBV7-2 and TRBJ2-3; TRBD1 aligns across 7 bases. Trimming at V came to 3 bases and at J to 0 bases, leaving 6 bases not matched to a gene. This CDR3 spans 16 amino acids. Germline V lookup: CDR1 SGHTA, CDR2 FQGNSA. As DNA, the CDR3 is TGTGCCAGCAGCTTTTTTGCACAGGGGAGCACAGATACGCAGTATTTT. Translation gives CASSFFAQGSTDTQYF.

The rearrangement links TRBV27 to TRBJ1-1; the D is unclear. This CDR3 has 14 amino acids. Per the germline V gene, CDR1 is MNHEY and CDR2 is SMNVEV (reference sequence). Trimming removed 4 bases at V and 5 bases at J, with 14 bases between. CDR3 region: CASSSLTRRTEAFF. The CDR3 DNA sequence: TGTGCCAGCAGTTCCTTAACCCGAAGAACTGAAGCTTTCTTT.

The V gene is TRBV11-2, the J gene TRBJ2-1; D possibly corresponds to TRBD1 (6 bases). The CDR3 is made up of 13 amino acids. Trimming removed 0 bases from V and 9 bases from J, with 9 bases in between. CDR1 and CDR2 (germline): SGHAT, FQNNGV. In DNA, the CDR3 is TGTGCCAGCAGCTTAGAGACAGGCGCTGAGCAGTTCTTC. It is translated as CASSLETGAEQFF.

The genes are TRBV28 and TRBJ2-7; D gene unclear. CDR1 and CDR2 (germline): MDHEN, SYDVKM. V was pared by 3 bases and J by 0 bases, with 15 bases between. The CDR3 runs 16 residues. The CDR3 DNA reads TGTGCCAGCAGTTTCTGGCGTAACGGAGCCTCCTACGAGCAGTACTTC. Protein product: CASSFWRNGASYEQYF.

The rearrangement links TRBV23-1 to TRBJ1-5, with 7 bases identical to TRBD1. TRBV23-1 is recorded as an ORF, its role being uncertain. The CDR3 is 18 residues long. The J segment lost 4 bases and the V segment lost 2 bases, leaving 14 bases of the junction unmatched. CDR3: CASSQPRDREGGNQPQHF. The CDR3 bases are TGCGCCAGCAGTCAACCTCGAGACAGGGAGGGAGGAAATCAGCCCCAGCATTTT.

The gene calls are TRBV28 and TRBJ1-2; perhaps TRBD1 as D (5 bases). Deletions cut 2 bases from V and 4 bases from J, with 8 bases between. The CDR3 is made up of 13 amino acids. Germline V CDR1 and CDR2: MDHEN, SYDVKM. The CDR3 loop reads CASSLGGPYGYTF. The CDR3, as DNA: TGTGCCAGCAGTTTAGGGGGACCCTATGGCTACACCTTC.

The J gene is TRBJ2-3, the V gene TRBV25-1, with 7 nucleotides matching TRBD2. J gave up 0 bases and V 5 bases, and 5 bases lay outside the gene matches. This CDR3 comprises 15 residues. The germline CDR1 and CDR2 sequences are MGHDK and SYGVNS. The CDR3 loop reads CASSYSGISTDTQYF. In DNA, the CDR3 is TGTGCCAGCAGTTACAGCGGGATAAGCACAGATACGCAGTATTTT.

V and J are TRBV30 and TRBJ1-4, with D possibly matching TRBD1 (5 bases). The CDR3 totals 16 residues. CDR1 is GTSNPN, CDR2 SVGIG, per germline (reference sequence). The V and J ends lost 2 bases and 6 bases respectively, with 19 bases between them. The CDR3 is CAWSPMRGRLDEKLFF. In DNA form, the CDR3 reads TGTGCCTGGAGTCCCATGCGGGGCAGGCTGGATGAAAAACTGTTTTTT.

J is TRBJ1-1 and V is TRBV7-9; D is unresolved. CDR1 is SEHNR and CDR2 is FQNEAQ in the germline V gene (reference sequence). The CDR3 consists of 12 residues. Trimming shortened V by 5 bases and J by 4 bases, and 8 bases separated the two germline ends. Here the CDR3 reads CASSPRVTEAFF. DNA of the CDR3: TGTGCCAGCAGCCCGAGAGTCACTGAAGCTTTCTTT.

The chain joins TRBV7-3 to TRBJ1-3; D call uncertain. The CDR3 has 13 residues. Germline CDR1 SGHTA, CDR2 FQGTGA. V dropped 2 bases and J dropped 4 bases, with 6 bases sitting between them. CDR3 region: CASSLVGGNTIYF. CDR3 nucleotides: TGTGCCAGCAGCTTAGTCGGGGGAAACACCATATATTTT.

This sequence joins TRBV6-1 and TRBJ2-7; D is uncertain. This CDR3 has 12 amino acids. Deletions cut 7 bases from V and 3 bases from J, with 10 bases between. Looked up from germline, CDR1 is MNHNS and CDR2 is SASEGT. CDR3 in amino acids: CASTDTYYEQYF. DNA for the CDR3: TGTGCCAGCACAGACACTTACTACGAGCAGTACTTC.

The V gene is TRBV10-2, the J gene TRBJ2-4; 7 bases are shared with TRBD2. Trimming took 6 bases from V and 9 from J; bases not matched to a gene: 17. CDR1 and CDR2 (germline): WSHSY, SAAADI. The CDR3 is made up of 16 amino acids. CDR3 region: CASSGEGRAEVGIQYF. In DNA, the CDR3 is TGCGCCAGCAGCGGGGAGGGCCGAGCTGAGGTGGGCATTCAGTACTTC.

Concerning this clone: Other nucleotide sequences from this sample produce the same CDR3. V is TRBV5-1 and J is TRBJ2-5; 8 nucleotides match TRBD2. This CDR3 comprises 13 residues. The germline gives CDR1 SGHRS, CDR2 YFSETQ. The J segment lost 3 bases and the V segment lost 4 bases, leaving 2 bases of the junction unmatched. CDR3 coding DNA: TGCGCCAGCAGCCGGCGGGGGGAAGAGACCCAGTACTTC. This codes for CASSRRGEETQYF.

The chain is built from TRBV30 and TRBJ2-5; tentatively, D is TRBD1 or TRBD2 (7 bases each). The last part of the DNA fits TRBJ2-7 better; the J call may be wrong. The germline V gene has CDR1 GTSNPN and CDR2 SVGIG (reference sequence). This CDR3 is 14 amino acids long. The CDR3 sequence is CAWTLRGGTYEQYF. The CDR3 DNA follows: TGTGCCTGGACACTCAGGGGGGGCACCTACGAGCAGTACTTC.